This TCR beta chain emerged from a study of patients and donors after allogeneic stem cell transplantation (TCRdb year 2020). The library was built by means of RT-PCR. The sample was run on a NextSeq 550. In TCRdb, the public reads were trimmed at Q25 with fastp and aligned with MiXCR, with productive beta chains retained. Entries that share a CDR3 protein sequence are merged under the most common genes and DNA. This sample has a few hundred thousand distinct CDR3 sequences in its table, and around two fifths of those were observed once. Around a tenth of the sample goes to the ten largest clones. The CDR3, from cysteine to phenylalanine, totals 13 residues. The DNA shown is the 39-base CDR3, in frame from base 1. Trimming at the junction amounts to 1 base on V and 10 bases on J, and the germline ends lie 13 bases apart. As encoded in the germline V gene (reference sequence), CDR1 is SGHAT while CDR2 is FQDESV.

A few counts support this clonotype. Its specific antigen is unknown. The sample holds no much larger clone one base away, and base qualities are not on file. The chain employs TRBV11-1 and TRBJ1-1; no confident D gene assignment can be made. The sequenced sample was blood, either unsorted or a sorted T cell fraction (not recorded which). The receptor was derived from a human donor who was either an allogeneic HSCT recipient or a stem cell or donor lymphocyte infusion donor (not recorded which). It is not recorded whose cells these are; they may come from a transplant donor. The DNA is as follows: TGTGCCAGCAGCTTAGTCGGGCTAAAGGGAGCTTTCTTT. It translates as CASSLVGLKGAFF.